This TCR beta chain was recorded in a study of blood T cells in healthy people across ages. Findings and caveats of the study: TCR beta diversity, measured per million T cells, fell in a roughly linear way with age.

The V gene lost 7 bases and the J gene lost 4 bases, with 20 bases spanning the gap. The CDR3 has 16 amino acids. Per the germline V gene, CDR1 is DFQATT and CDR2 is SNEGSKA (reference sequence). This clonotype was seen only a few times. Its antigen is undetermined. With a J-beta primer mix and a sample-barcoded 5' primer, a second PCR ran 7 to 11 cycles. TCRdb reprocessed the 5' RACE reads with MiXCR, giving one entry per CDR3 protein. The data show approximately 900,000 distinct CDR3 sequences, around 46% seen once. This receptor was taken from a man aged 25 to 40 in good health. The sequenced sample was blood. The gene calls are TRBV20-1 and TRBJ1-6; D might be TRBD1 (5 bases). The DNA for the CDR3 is TGCAGTGGGTCCCGGGGCCCCCCGGCGTATAATTCACCCCTCCACTTT. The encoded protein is CSGSRGPPAYNSPLHF.